Below, one TCR beta chain is given with its context. The sample comes from a study of Ad26.COV2.S vaccination and SARS-CoV-2 variants. Treatment: about 20 received Ad26.COV2.S at low or high dose, single or two shots; 5 received placebo; per-sample allocation not given. Sampling was performed 63 days after the first vaccine or placebo injection. Clones were read by immunoSEQ multiplex PCR, and TCRdb kept only the in-frame ones, dropping some. The data contain around 320,000 clones, over 75% of them singletons. V trimming: 5 bases; J trimming: 2 bases; junction bases outside the gene matches: 8. CDR3 length equals 15 residues. The germline CDR1 and CDR2 sequences are MNHEY and SVGAGI.

J is TRBJ2-7 and V is TRBV6-5; 8 nucleotides agree with TRBD1. The sequence came from a person between 18 and 59 years old who received the Ad26.COV2.S COVID-19 vaccine or a placebo. Sequenced here: peripheral blood, sampled in a trial of Ad26.COV2.S vaccine versus placebo. The CDR3 sequence: CASSPSRTGTYEQYF. For the CDR3, the DNA is TGTGCCAGCAGTCCCTCGAGGACAGGGACCTACGAGCAGTACTTC.